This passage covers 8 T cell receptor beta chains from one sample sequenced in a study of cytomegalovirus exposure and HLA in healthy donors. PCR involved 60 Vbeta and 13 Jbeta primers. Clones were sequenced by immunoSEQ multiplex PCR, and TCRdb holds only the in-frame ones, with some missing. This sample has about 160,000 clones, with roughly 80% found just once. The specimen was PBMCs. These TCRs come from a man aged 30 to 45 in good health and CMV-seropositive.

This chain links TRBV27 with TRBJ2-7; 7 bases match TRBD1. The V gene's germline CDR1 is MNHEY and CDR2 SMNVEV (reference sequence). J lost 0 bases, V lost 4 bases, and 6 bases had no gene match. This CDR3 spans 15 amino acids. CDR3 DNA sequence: TGTGCCAGCAGTTGGGTTGGGGACAGCTCCTACGAGCAGTACTTC. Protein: CASSWVGDSSYEQYF.

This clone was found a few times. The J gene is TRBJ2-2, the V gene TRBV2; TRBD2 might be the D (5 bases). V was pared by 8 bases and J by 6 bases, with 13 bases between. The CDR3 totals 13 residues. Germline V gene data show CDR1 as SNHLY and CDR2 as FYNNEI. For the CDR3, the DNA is TGTGCCAGCGGTTTAGCGAAGGCCGGGGAGCTGTTTTTT. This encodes CASGLAKAGELFF.

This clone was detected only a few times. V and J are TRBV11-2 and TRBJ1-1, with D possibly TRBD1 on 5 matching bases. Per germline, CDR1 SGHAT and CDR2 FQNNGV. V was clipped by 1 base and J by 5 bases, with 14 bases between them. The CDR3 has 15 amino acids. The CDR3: CASSLALGGGTEAFF. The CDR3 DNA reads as TGTGCCAGCAGCTTAGCTTTGGGGGGAGGGACTGAAGCTTTCTTT.

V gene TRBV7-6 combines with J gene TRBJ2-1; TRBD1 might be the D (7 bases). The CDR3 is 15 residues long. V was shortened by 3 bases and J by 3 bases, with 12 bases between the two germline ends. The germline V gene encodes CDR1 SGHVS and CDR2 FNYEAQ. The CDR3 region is CASSFGQGGYNEQFF. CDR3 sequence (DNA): TGTGCCAGCAGCTTCGGTCAGGGGGGCTACAATGAGCAGTTCTTC.

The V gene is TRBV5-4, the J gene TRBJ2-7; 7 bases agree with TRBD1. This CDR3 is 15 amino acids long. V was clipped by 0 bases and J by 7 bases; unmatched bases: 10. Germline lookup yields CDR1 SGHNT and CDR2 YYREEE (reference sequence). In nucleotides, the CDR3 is TGTGCCAGCAGCTTGGGAGGGGGCGCGATGAGAGAGCAGTACTTC. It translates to CASSLGGGAMREQYF.

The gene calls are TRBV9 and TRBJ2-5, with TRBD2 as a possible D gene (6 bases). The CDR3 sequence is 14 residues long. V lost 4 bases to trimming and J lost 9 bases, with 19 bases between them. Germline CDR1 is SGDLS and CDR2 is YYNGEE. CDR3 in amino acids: CASSTPRVGGPQYF. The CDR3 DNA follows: TGTGCCAGCAGCACCCCGAGGGTAGGAGGGCCCCAGTACTTC.

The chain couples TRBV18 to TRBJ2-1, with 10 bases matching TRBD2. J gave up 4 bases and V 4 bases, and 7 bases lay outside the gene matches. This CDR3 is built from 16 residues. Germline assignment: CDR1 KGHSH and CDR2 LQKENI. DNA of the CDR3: TGTGCCAGCTCACTTCAACTAGCGGGGCCATACAATGAGCAGTTCTTC. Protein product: CASSLQLAGPYNEQFF.

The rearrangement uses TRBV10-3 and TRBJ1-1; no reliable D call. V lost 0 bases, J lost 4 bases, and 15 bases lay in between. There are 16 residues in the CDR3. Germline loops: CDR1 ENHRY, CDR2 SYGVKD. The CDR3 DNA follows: TGTGCCATCAGTGAGTCGGTAAGCCCCTCCGGCACTGAAGCTTTCTTT. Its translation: CAISESVSPSGTEAFF.